This entry lists 26 T cell receptor beta chains sequenced from one sample in a study of blood T cells in healthy people across ages. The use of a sample-barcoded 5' primer and a J-beta primer mix characterized a second PCR of roughly 6 to 11 cycles. TCRdb reprocessed the 5' RACE reads with MiXCR, giving one entry per CDR3 protein. The sample contains hundreds of thousands of distinct CDR3 sequences, under 45% of which appear only once. The sequenced sample consisted of blood. The receptor source for this set is a man between 60 and 75 years old in good health.

The table lists this clonotype with a few counts. V and J are TRBV4-3 and TRBJ2-3; D is tentatively TRBD1 or TRBD2 (6 bases each). The germline V gene encodes CDR1 LGHNA and CDR2 YSLEER. The CDR3 is 14 amino acids. Trimming took 4 bases from V and 5 from J, leaving 13 bases between them. CDR3 in amino acids: CASSPGGPGDTQYF. The CDR3 nucleotides read TGCGCCAGCAGCCCTGGGGGGCCTGGAGATACGCAGTATTTT.

Concerning this clonotype itself: A read error may account for a junction end that differs from germline. CDR3 coding DNA: TGCGCCAGCGGAAGGGGACAGGCCTACGAGCGGTACTTC. Protein product: CASGRGQAYERYF. The chain joins TRBV5-1 to TRBJ2-7; 8 bases line up with TRBD1. Germline-derived CDR1 and CDR2 are SGHRS and YFSETQ. The length of the CDR3 is 13 residues.

The V and J genes are TRBV20-1 and TRBJ1-1; D not resolved. The CDR3 is 11 amino acids. CDR1 is DFQATT and CDR2 is SNEGSKA in the germline V gene (reference sequence). Trimming removed 6 bases at V and 7 bases at J, with 12 bases between. The CDR3 spells CSALGRREAFF. The CDR3 nucleotides are TGCAGTGCACTCGGACGGCGTGAAGCTTTCTTT.

This clonotype was seen a few times. The chain couples TRBV5-4 to TRBJ2-5, with D perhaps being TRBD1 or TRBD2 (5 bases each). Trimming removed 2 bases at V and 5 bases at J, with 13 bases between. CDR3 length: 14 amino acids. The germline gives CDR1 SGHNT, CDR2 YYREEE (reference sequence). The DNA for the CDR3 is TGTGCCAGCAGCTTTGGGGGTACTATGGAGACCCAGTACTTC. Translating it yields CASSFGGTMETQYF.

This clonotype was detected a few times. This chain uses TRBV12-3 or TRBV12-4 with TRBJ2-1; D is ambiguous. The CDR3 consists of 14 residues. V lost 1 base, J lost 4 bases, and 8 bases lay in between. In DNA form, the CDR3 reads TGTGCCAGCAGTTTAGGTCCGATGTACAATGAGCAGTTCTTC. The encoded protein is CASSLGPMYNEQFF.

This clonotype has more than one count but fewer than ten. J is TRBJ2-7 and V is TRBV28; D remains ambiguous. Trimming removed 4 bases from V and 4 bases from J, with 8 bases in between. Germline V CDR1 and CDR2: MDHEN, SYDVKM. The CDR3 spans 12 residues. The CDR3 loop is CASSYTNYEQYF. The CDR3 DNA sequence: TGTGCCAGCAGTTATACAAATTACGAGCAGTACTTC.

This clonotype was counted between two and nine times. The chain recombines TRBV7-2 with TRBJ1-2; TRBD1 might be the D (5 bases). The V gene lost 3 bases and the J gene lost 7 bases, with 18 bases spanning the gap. The CDR3 covers 15 residues. CDR1 and CDR2 from the germline V gene are SGHTA and FQGNSA. DNA of the CDR3: TGTGCCAGCAGCTTTTTTGGGGTTTCGGGGGGTGGCTACACCTTC. It specifies CASSFFGVSGGGYTF.

CDR3 bases: TGTGCCAGCAGTTACGGACTGGATTACAATGAGCAGTTCTTC. Translating it yields CASSYGLDYNEQFF. The chain recombines TRBV6-2 or TRBV6-3 with TRBJ2-1; D perhaps matches TRBD2 (5 bases). Trimming cost V 2 bases and J 4 bases, with 9 bases left between them. Germline CDR1 and CDR2: MNHEY and SVGEGT. This CDR3 is 14 amino acids long.

The V call is TRBV6-8, the J call TRBJ1-5; unclear D gene. The CDR3 length is 15 residues. Germline lookup yields CDR1 MNHGY and CDR2 SAAAGT. V gave up 0 bases and J gave up 5 bases, with 11 bases separating them. Here the CDR3 reads CASSYSRGYDQPQHF. DNA of the CDR3: TGTGCCAGCAGTTACTCGAGAGGGTATGATCAGCCCCAGCATTTT.

Only a few counts were recorded for this clonotype. V is TRBV6-2 or TRBV6-3 and J is TRBJ2-5; D remains ambiguous. Trimming pared 2 bases from V and 4 bases from J, leaving 11 bases between. This CDR3 has 14 amino acids. In germline, CDR1 is MNHEY, CDR2 SVGEGT. DNA of the CDR3: TGTGCCAGCAGTTACGGCGGCTACCGAGAGACCCAGTACTTC. Protein: CASSYGGYRETQYF.

The chain links TRBV4-1 to TRBJ1-4, with 10 nucleotides matching TRBD1. The CDR3 extends over 17 amino acids. The ends lost 4 bases at V and 6 bases at J; junction bases unmatched: 11. Germline CDR1 is MGHRA and CDR2 is YSYEKL. CDR3 DNA: TGCGCCAGCAGCCTGGAAAGGACAGGGGGACGGGATGAAAAACTGTTTTTT. It encodes CASSLERTGGRDEKLFF.

This chain connects TRBV12-3 or TRBV12-4 to TRBJ2-5, with TRBD2 identical over 10 bases. J gave up 11 bases and V 5 bases, and 20 bases lay outside the gene matches. The CDR3 consists of 17 residues. CDR3 coding DNA: TGTGCCAGCAGTCCGTTCCCACTAGCGGGGTTATACAATGAGCAGTACTTC. Protein product: CASSPFPLAGLYNEQYF.

The chain couples TRBV7-8 to TRBJ2-7; D gene ambiguous. The CDR3 is made up of 15 amino acids. The germline V gene has CDR1 SGHVS and CDR2 FQNEAQ. V was cut by 2 bases and J by 0 bases, with 11 bases left in between. CDR3 amino acids: CASSLRVSRSYEQYF. The CDR3 nucleotides read TGTGCCAGCAGCTTAAGGGTCAGTCGCTCCTACGAGCAGTACTTC.

This rearrangement joins TRBV7-2 to TRBJ1-2, with D perhaps matching TRBD1 (6 bases). V dropped 3 bases and J dropped 1 base, with 21 bases sitting between them. The germline CDR1 and CDR2 sequences are SGHTA and FQGNSA. The CDR3 has 18 amino acids. The CDR3, as DNA: TGTGCCAGCAGCTTTCGGATTCTCAGGACAGAGAATAACTATGGCTACACCTTC. As protein: CASSFRILRTENNYGYTF.

This clonotype was counted only a few times. The V and J genes are TRBV29-1 and TRBJ2-3; D may be TRBD1 (5 bases). The V end lost 7 bases, the J end lost 2 bases, and 10 bases lay between the germline ends. CDR3 length: 12 amino acids. Germline V gives CDR1 SQVTM, CDR2 ANQGSEA. Here the CDR3 reads CSALGLTDTQYF. CDR3 nucleotide sequence: TGCAGCGCCCTGGGGCTCACAGATACGCAGTATTTT.

The V gene is TRBV19, the J gene TRBJ2-1; 13 positions agree with TRBD2. Trimming cost V 3 bases and J 7 bases; bases outside gene matches: 6. This CDR3 region has 16 residues. Per the germline V gene, CDR1 is LNHDA and CDR2 is SQIVND (reference sequence). CDR3 DNA sequence: TGTGCCAGTAGTATCGTGACTAGCGGGGGGACGAATGAGCAGTTCTTC. Its protein product is CASSIVTSGGTNEQFF.

This chain links TRBV2 with TRBJ2-3; 8 bases line up with TRBD2. V trimming: 9 bases; J trimming: 2 bases; junction bases outside the gene matches: 7. Per germline, CDR1 SNHLY and CDR2 FYNNEI. This CDR3 contains 14 residues. In DNA, the CDR3 is TGTGCCAGGGAAGGTAGCGGGGCCACAGATACGCAGTATTTT. Its translation: CAREGSGATDTQYF. The full variable domain, with the rest looked up from reference TRBV2 and TRBJ2-3, is EPEVTQTPSHQVTQMGQEVILRCVPISNHLYFYWYRQILGQKVEFLVSFYNNEISEKSEIFDDQFSVERPDGSNFTLKIRSTKLEDSAMYFCAREGSGATDTQYFGPGTRLTVL.

The J gene is TRBJ2-7, the V gene TRBV25-1; D is unresolved. V lost 7 bases, J lost 5 bases, and 9 bases lay in between. The CDR3 consists of 11 residues. Germline CDR1 reads MGHDK; CDR2 reads SYGVNS. The CDR3 coding sequence is TGTGCCAGCATCAGGCAAGACGAGCAGTACTTC. Translated, it gives CASIRQDEQYF.

This rearrangement joins TRBV2 to TRBJ1-2, with a possible D match to TRBD1 (6 bases). From germline, CDR1 is SNHLY and CDR2 FYNNEI. The CDR3 is made up of 11 amino acids. Trimming cost V 5 bases and J 12 bases, with 13 bases left between them. CDR3 in DNA: TGTGCCAGCAGTTCCCAGACAGGCAACACCTTC. It encodes CASSSQTGNTF.

There are many counts of this clonotype. CDR3 in DNA: TGTGCCAGCAGTAATACAGGTACTACGTTCTTC. Translating gives CASSNTGTTFF. This chain links TRBV12-3 or TRBV12-4 with TRBJ2-1; maybe TRBD1 (5 bases). The CDR3 runs to 11 residues. V gave up 5 bases and J gave up 15 bases, with 14 bases separating them.

This clonotype was counted a few times. The V and J genes are TRBV7-9 and TRBJ2-7; the match to TRBD1 covers 11 bases. The DNA end is a closer match to TRBJ2-5, so the J assignment may be wrong. The CDR3 is made up of 15 amino acids. Looked up from germline, CDR1 is SEHNR and CDR2 is FQNEAQ (reference sequence). CDR3 DNA: TGTGCCAGCAGCTTAGCCGGACAGGGGGCAGAGACCCAGTACTTC. Protein sequence: CASSLAGQGAETQYF.

Concerning this clonotype itself: One end of the junction does not line up with germline, which may come from a read error. The chain uses TRBV7-9 and TRBJ2-7; 7 nucleotides match TRBD2. This CDR3 comprises 14 residues. Germline assignment: CDR1 SEHNR and CDR2 FQNEAQ (reference sequence). The CDR3 region is CACSPSGKSYEQYF. The CDR3 DNA is TGTGCCTGCAGCCCAAGCGGGAAATCCTACGAGCAGTACTTC.

As regards this clonotype: A read error may be the cause here, since a much bigger clone is one base away. The J gene is TRBJ1-2, the V gene TRBV28; the D gene is possibly TRBD1 (5 bases). Per the germline V gene, CDR1 is MDHEN and CDR2 is SYDVKM. The CDR3 totals 15 residues. V lost 8 bases, J lost 4 bases, and 20 bases lay in between. The CDR3 DNA is TGTGCCAGCGGTCCAACTGGGGGTGCCTTCTATGGCTACACCTTC. It specifies CASGPTGGAFYGYTF.

The genes are TRBV3-1 and TRBJ2-5; 11 bases are shared with TRBD2. The better agreement between TRBJ2-1 and the DNA end casts doubt on the J call. This CDR3 spans 17 amino acids. Germline CDR1 is LGHDT and CDR2 is YNNKEL (reference sequence). As DNA, the CDR3 is TGTGCCAGCAGCCAAGGATGGACTAGCGGGCCCCAAGAGACCCAGTTCTTC. Its protein product is CASSQGWTSGPQETQFF.

The chain carries TRBV20-1 and TRBJ2-3, with 13 bases aligning to TRBD2. The CDR3 spans 16 residues. Trimming removed 4 bases from V and 4 bases from J; junction bases left unmatched: 8. Germline lookup yields CDR1 DFQATT and CDR2 SNEGSKA (reference sequence). Here the CDR3 reads CSAKHLGLAGADTQYF. The CDR3 coding sequence is TGCAGTGCTAAACACCTCGGACTAGCGGGGGCAGATACGCAGTATTTT.

The J gene is TRBJ1-1, the V gene TRBV20-1; no clear D gene. Germline CDR1 reads DFQATT; CDR2 reads SNEGSKA (reference sequence). The germline V and J ends were trimmed by 3 bases and 0 bases, with 8 bases remaining between them. The CDR3 is 13 residues long. The CDR3 reads CSASWHLNTEAFF. The CDR3 DNA reads as TGCAGTGCTAGTTGGCATCTGAACACTGAAGCTTTCTTT.